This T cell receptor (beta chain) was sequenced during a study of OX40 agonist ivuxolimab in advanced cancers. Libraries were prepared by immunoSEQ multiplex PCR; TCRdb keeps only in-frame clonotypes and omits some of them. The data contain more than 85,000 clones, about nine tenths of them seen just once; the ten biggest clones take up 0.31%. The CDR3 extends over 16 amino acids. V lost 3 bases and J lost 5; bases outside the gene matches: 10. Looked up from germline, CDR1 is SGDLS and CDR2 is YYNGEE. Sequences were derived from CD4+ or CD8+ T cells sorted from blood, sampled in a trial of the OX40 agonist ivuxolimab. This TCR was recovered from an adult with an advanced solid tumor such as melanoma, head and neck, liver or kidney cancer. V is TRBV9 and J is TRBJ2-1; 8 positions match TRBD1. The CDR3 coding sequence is TGTGCCAGCAGCGCAAAACAGGGGGTTTGGGACAATGAGCAGTTCTTC. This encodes CASSAKQGVWDNEQFF.